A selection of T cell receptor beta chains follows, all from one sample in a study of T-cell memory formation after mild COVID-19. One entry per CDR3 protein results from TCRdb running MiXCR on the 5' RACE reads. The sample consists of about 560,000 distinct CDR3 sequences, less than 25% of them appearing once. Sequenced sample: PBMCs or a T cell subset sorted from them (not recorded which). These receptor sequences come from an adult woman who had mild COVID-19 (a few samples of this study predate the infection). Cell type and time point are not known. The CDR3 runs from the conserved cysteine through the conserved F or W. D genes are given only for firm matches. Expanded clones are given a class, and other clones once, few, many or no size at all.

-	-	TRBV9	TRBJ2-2	CASSVSDSNTGELFF	TGTGCCAGCAGCGTTTCGGACTCCAACACCGGGGAGCTGTTTTTT
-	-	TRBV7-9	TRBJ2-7	CASSLGLGAADEQYF	TGTGCCAGCAGCTTAGGTCTGGGGGCGGCCGACGAGCAGTACTTC
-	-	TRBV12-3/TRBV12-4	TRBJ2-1	CASSLAGRQFF	TGTGCCAGCAGTTTAGCGGGACGGCAGTTCTTC
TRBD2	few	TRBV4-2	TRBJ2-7	CASSQGLAGGGPFYEQYF	TGTGCCAGCAGCCAGGGACTAGCGGGAGGGGGACCTTTCTACGAGCAGTACTTC
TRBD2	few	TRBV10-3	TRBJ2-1	CAISASSGSSYNEQFF	TGTGCCATCAGTGCCTCTAGCGGGAGCTCCTACAATGAGCAGTTCTTC
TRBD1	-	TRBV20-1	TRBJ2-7	CSALVGQGCEQYF	TGCAGTGCTCTCGTCGGACAGGGCTGCGAGCAGTACTTC
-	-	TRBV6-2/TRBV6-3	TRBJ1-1	CASSYSTRAFF	TGTGCCAGCAGTTACTCGACAAGGGCTTTCTTT
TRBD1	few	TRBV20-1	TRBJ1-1	CSARDPEGQGAWGFF	TGCAGTGCTAGAGATCCGGAGGGACAGGGGGCTTGGGGTTTCTTT
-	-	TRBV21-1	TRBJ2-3	CASSGILGGSTDTQYF	TGTGCCAGCAGCGGTATATTGGGGGGGAGCACAGATACGCAGTATTTT
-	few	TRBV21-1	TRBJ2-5	CASNPGTGVVQYF	TGTGCCAGCAACCCCGGGACAGGGGTGGTCCAGTACTTC
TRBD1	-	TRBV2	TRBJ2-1	CASRGTGAPNEQFF	TGTGCCAGCAGGGGGACAGGGGCCCCCAATGAGCAGTTCTTC
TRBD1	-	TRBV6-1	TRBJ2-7	CASRGQVNYEQYF	TGTGCCAGCAGGGGACAGGTGAACTACGAGCAGTACTTC
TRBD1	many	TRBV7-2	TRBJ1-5	CASSPDRGNQPQHF	TGTGCCAGCAGCCCGGACAGGGGCAATCAGCCCCAGCATTTT
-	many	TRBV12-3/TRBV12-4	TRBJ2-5	CASSLGDWAQETQYF	TGTGCCAGCAGTTTAGGGGACTGGGCCCAAGAGACCCAGTACTTC
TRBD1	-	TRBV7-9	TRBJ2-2	CASSFWTGGGTGELFF	TGTGCCAGCAGCTTCTGGACAGGGGGAGGCACCGGGGAGCTGTTTTTT
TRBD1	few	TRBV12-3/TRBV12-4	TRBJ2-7	CASSRTWTGEEQYF	TGTGCCAGCAGTCGCACCTGGACAGGAGAAGAGCAGTACTTC